The 3 T cell receptor beta chains in this list originate from one sample, sequenced in a study of beta chain features in type 1 diabetes listed by TCRdb under 2018. Receptor libraries were prepared by the immunoSEQ multiplex PCR assay. The entire amount of isolated RNA was reverse transcribed using the High Capacity cDNA Reverse Transcription Kit, so the sequenced TCRB transcripts were expressed ones. TCRdb re-hosts the immuneACCESS table, in-frame sequences only. Its copies lack some clones; in the studies checked, an unresolved V gene accounts for under half of them, and the cause for the rest is not known. In this sample the table shows 200,000 to 250,000 clones, approximately 11% of which occur a single time. The leading ten clones occupy approximately 1.5% of the sample. The sequenced sample consisted of central memory CD4+ T cells from blood. These receptors were taken from a man between 18 and 29 years old in good health.

This chain links TRBV7-2 with TRBJ2-1; 12 bases map to TRBD2. The CDR3 runs to 15 residues. Germline lookup yields CDR1 SGHTA and CDR2 FQGNSA. V trimming: 5 bases; J trimming: 5 bases; junction bases outside the gene matches: 4. The CDR3 protein is CASSLGTSGHNEQFF. CDR3 in DNA: TGTGCCAGCAGCCTCGGGACTAGCGGGCACAATGAGCAGTTCTTC.

This clone was seen a few times. The V gene is TRBV29-1, the J gene TRBJ2-1; D might be TRBD1 (6 bases). CDR3 length: 12 amino acids. Germline CDR1 and CDR2: SQVTM and ANQGSEA. Trimming pared 4 bases from V and 7 bases from J, leaving 11 bases between. CDR3 sequence (DNA): TGCAGCGTTGGATCAGGGGCGAATGAGCAGTTCTTC. Encoded protein: CSVGSGANEQFF.

About this clone: This sample includes further DNA sequences coding for the same CDR3. The rearrangement uses TRBV7-9 and TRBJ2-5; D not certain. Germline V gene sequence: CDR1 SEHNR, CDR2 FQNEAQ (reference sequence). V was shortened by 1 base and J by 4 bases, with 4 bases between the two germline ends. The CDR3 spans 12 residues. As DNA, the CDR3 is TGTGCCAGCAGCTTAGTCGGAGAGACCCAGTACTTC. This sequence encodes CASSLVGETQYF.